A single sample gave rise to the 29 T cell receptor beta chains below, sequenced in a study of OX40 agonist ivuxolimab in advanced cancers. Measured with immunoSEQ multiplex PCR; TCRdb has only the in-frame clones, and not every one. The sample yields some 70,000 clones, approximately 90% seen once. The sequencing used CD4+ or CD8+ T cells sorted from blood, collected in a trial of the OX40 agonist ivuxolimab. The receptor set was obtained from an adult with an advanced solid tumor such as melanoma, head and neck, liver or kidney cancer.

The V gene is TRBV5-1, the J gene TRBJ2-2, with 7 positions matching TRBD2. Germline V gene data show CDR1 as SGHRS and CDR2 as YFSETQ. Losses at the gene ends were 4 bases for V and 6 bases for J; bases not matched to a gene: 6. This CDR3 contains 14 residues. In DNA form, the CDR3 reads TGCGCCAGCAGCGTGGGTACTAGCGCCGGGGAGCTGTTTTTT. It encodes CASSVGTSAGELFF.

The chain couples TRBV28 to TRBJ1-6; no definite D call. With 2 bases removed from V and 3 bases from J, the gap between germline ends came to 8 bases. The CDR3 has 15 residues. From germline, CDR1 is MDHEN and CDR2 SYDVKM. The CDR3 reads CASSLRGRYNSPLHF. The CDR3 coding sequence is TGTGCCAGCAGTTTACGCGGACGCTATAATTCACCCCTCCACTTT.

The chain recombines TRBV18 with TRBJ1-2; 7 bases fit TRBD1. With V trimmed by 6 bases and J by 8 bases, 15 bases remained unmatched. Germline V lookup: CDR1 KGHSH, CDR2 LQKENI. The CDR3 loop spans 15 amino acids. The CDR3 nucleotides are TGTGCCAGCTCGGAACGAAGGGGGCAAGATCGGGGCTACACCTTC. It translates to CASSERRGQDRGYTF.

This sequence joins TRBV4-3 and TRBJ1-5; perhaps TRBD1 as D (5 bases). Trimming stripped 0 bases from V and 5 bases from J, with 11 bases between. CDR1 is LGHNA, CDR2 YSLEER, per germline. CDR3 length: 15 amino acids. The DNA for the CDR3 is TGCGCCAGCAGCCAAGAGGGGCGGGGGGATCAGCCCCAGCATTTT. Its translation: CASSQEGRGDQPQHF.

The J gene is TRBJ2-7, the V gene TRBV6-6, with D possibly being TRBD1 or TRBD2 (6 bases each). Trimming shortened V by 5 bases and J by 5 bases, and 19 bases separated the two germline ends. Germline-derived CDR1 and CDR2 are MNHNY and SVGAGI (reference sequence). This CDR3 spans 15 amino acids. The DNA for the CDR3 is TGTGCCAGCAGTACTAGGCGGGACACCGCAAACGAGCAGTACTTC. This sequence encodes CASSTRRDTANEQYF.

The gene calls are TRBV11-2 and TRBJ2-3, with 9 bases aligning to TRBD2. The germline V gene has CDR1 SGHAT and CDR2 FQNNGV. The CDR3 contains 15 residues. V was pared by 5 bases and J by 5 bases, with 8 bases of the junction left unmatched. The CDR3 DNA reads as TGTGCCAGCAGCCGTGGCGGGAGGGCCGGAGATACGCAGTATTTT. Its translation is CASSRGGRAGDTQYF.

This clone appeared a single time. This chain joins TRBV29-1 and TRBJ2-4; a possible D gene is TRBD2 (6 bases). Germline V gene lookup returns CDR1 SQVTM and CDR2 ANQGSEA. V was clipped by 0 bases and J by 0 bases, with 21 bases between them. The CDR3 covers 19 residues. For the CDR3, the DNA is TGCAGCGTTGAAGATCCAAAAGGGACTCCAACCTTAGCCAAAAACATTCAGTACTTC. Its protein is CSVEDPKGTPTLAKNIQYF.

The J gene is TRBJ1-3, the V gene TRBV6-1, with D uncertain. The CDR3 runs to 12 residues. The germline CDR1 and CDR2 sequences are MNHNS and SASEGT. The germline V and J ends were trimmed by 6 bases and 4 bases, with 7 bases remaining between them. CDR3 amino acids: CASSEQGNTIYF. Here the CDR3 DNA reads TGTGCCAGCAGCGAACAGGGAAACACCATATATTTT.

The CDR3 nucleotides read TGTGCCAGCAACATACAGGGGACTAACTATGGCTACACCTTC. It translates to CASNIQGTNYGYTF. The chain employs TRBV5-4 and TRBJ1-2; 7 nucleotides align to TRBD1. The CDR3 has 14 amino acids. The ends lost 6 bases at V and 0 bases at J; junction bases unmatched: 5. Germline values: CDR1 SGHNT, CDR2 YYREEE (reference sequence).

The chain has TRBV28 and TRBJ1-2; tentatively, D is TRBD1 (5 bases). Germline CDR1 and CDR2: MDHEN and SYDVKM. The CDR3 contains 15 residues. Trimming stripped 6 bases from V and 1 base from J, with 15 bases between. The CDR3 region has the DNA TGTGCCAGCAGGTTGGGCCAAGGGGTTAACTATGGCTACACCTTC. It translates to CASRLGQGVNYGYTF.

V and J are TRBV7-2 and TRBJ1-5, with D possibly TRBD1 on 6 matching bases. The V gene's germline CDR1 is SGHTA and CDR2 FQGNSA. The CDR3 contains 15 residues. Trimming removed 1 base at V and 5 bases at J, with 12 bases between. The CDR3 protein is CASSLGGQGYQPQHF. In nucleotides, the CDR3 is TGTGCCAGCAGCTTAGGTGGCCAGGGGTATCAGCCCCAGCATTTT.

A single count supports this clone. The CDR3 DNA sequence: TGCGCCAGCAGCCTGTGGGGGGAAGATACGCAGTATTTT. This encodes CASSLWGEDTQYF. The chain joins TRBV5-1 to TRBJ2-3; D may be TRBD2 (6 bases). Germline V gives CDR1 SGHRS, CDR2 YFSETQ. Trimming took 4 bases from V and 5 from J, leaving 11 bases between them. The CDR3 length is 13 residues. Full variable domain (missing parts from reference TRBV5-1 and TRBJ2-3): KAGVTQTPRYLIKTRGQQVTLSCSPISGHRSVSWYQQTPGQGLQFLFEYFSETQRNKGNFPGRFSGRQFSNSRSEMNVSTLELGDSALYLCASSLWGEDTQYFGPGTRLTVL.

The V call is TRBV28, the J call TRBJ1-4; D gene uncertain. Trimming cost V 3 bases and J 0 bases, with 8 bases left between them. This CDR3 contains 15 residues. Germline CDR1 is MDHEN and CDR2 is SYDVKM. The CDR3: CASSLGFSTNEKLFF. Written as DNA, the CDR3 is TGTGCCAGCAGTTTGGGGTTTTCAACTAATGAAAAACTGTTTTTT.

The V gene is TRBV5-4, the J gene TRBJ2-2; a weak D match, TRBD2 (6 bases). The CDR3 length is 15 residues. Germline V gives CDR1 SGHNT, CDR2 YYREEE (reference sequence). Trimming cost V 4 bases and J 3 bases, with 13 bases left between them. CDR3 residues: CASSSRAGHTGELFF. DNA for the CDR3: TGTGCCAGCAGCAGCAGGGCGGGGCACACCGGGGAGCTGTTTTTT.

The genes are TRBV18 and TRBJ2-2; no clear D. The germline V and J ends were trimmed by 1 base and 6 bases, with 6 bases remaining between them. Germline CDR1 and CDR2: KGHSH and LQKENI. The CDR3 runs to 13 residues. CDR3 sequence: CASSPQGSGELFF. The CDR3 DNA is TGTGCCAGCTCACCACAGGGTTCCGGGGAGCTGTTTTTT. The whole variable domain, filled in from reference TRBV18 and TRBJ2-2, reads NAGVMQNPRHLVRRRGQEARLRCSPMKGHSHVYWYRQLPEEGLKFMVYLQKENIIDESGMPKERFSAEFPKEGPSILRIQQVVRGDSAAYFCASSPQGSGELFFGEGSRLTVL.

This chain connects TRBV29-1 to TRBJ2-7; 8 bases map to TRBD2. J was trimmed by 7 bases and V by 3 bases; bases with no gene match: 2. Germline-derived CDR1 and CDR2 are SQVTM and ANQGSEA. The CDR3 length is 11 residues. CDR3 in DNA: TGCAGCGTTGATCGGGGGGGAGAGCAGTACTTC. Encoded protein: CSVDRGGEQYF.

The V gene is TRBV18, the J gene TRBJ1-2; D not resolved. CDR1 KGHSH and CDR2 LQKENI come from the germline V gene. The V end was cut by 1 base, the J end by 8 bases, with 11 bases between. The CDR3 runs to 13 residues. CDR3 loop: CASSPRSGEGYTF. The CDR3 DNA follows: TGTGCCAGCTCACCACGGAGCGGGGAAGGCTACACCTTC.

V gene TRBV28 combines with J gene TRBJ1-2; D not resolved. In germline, CDR1 is MDHEN, CDR2 SYDVKM. This CDR3 has 11 amino acids. The V gene lost 6 bases and the J gene lost 5 bases, with 7 bases spanning the gap. As DNA, the CDR3 is TGTGCCAGCAGCCTTCATTATGGCTACACCTTC. Protein: CASSLHYGYTF.

This clone was observed once. The chain couples TRBV18 to TRBJ1-2; TRBD1 might be the D (6 bases). V was clipped by 6 bases and J by 8 bases, with 16 bases between them. The germline CDR1 and CDR2 sequences are KGHSH and LQKENI. The CDR3 length is 13 residues. In nucleotides, the CDR3 is TGTGCCAGCTCTCCCTTGGAGGGGGGAGGCTACACCTTC. Amino acid sequence: CASSPLEGGGYTF.

This clone has just one count. The CDR3 sequence: CASSSTAPSVYGYTF. In nucleotides, the CDR3 is TGTGCCAGCAGCTCCACCGCACCCTCGGTCTATGGCTACACCTTC. The genes are TRBV7-2 and TRBJ1-2; D not certain. V dropped 4 bases and J dropped 4 bases, with 16 bases sitting between them. The CDR3 contains 15 residues. The germline gives CDR1 SGHTA, CDR2 FQGNSA.

The chain couples TRBV2 to TRBJ1-6, with D hard to call. The CDR3 length is 14 residues. Germline V CDR1 and CDR2: SNHLY, FYNNEI. The germline V and J ends were trimmed by 2 bases and 8 bases, with 10 bases remaining between them. Here the CDR3 reads CASSEIQRDSPLHF. The CDR3, as DNA: TGTGCCAGCAGTGAAATACAGAGGGATTCACCCCTCCACTTT.

The chain recombines TRBV5-1 with TRBJ2-3; 7 nucleotides match TRBD2. CDR1 and CDR2 from the germline V gene are SGHRS and YFSETQ. The length of the CDR3 is 16 residues. V was clipped by 8 bases and J by 0 bases; unmatched bases: 12. In DNA form, the CDR3 reads TGCGCCAGTTCGGACGGTGGGGGGGTAAGCACAGATACGCAGTATTTT. Residues: CASSDGGGVSTDTQYF. The variable domain in full, completed from reference TRBV5-1 and TRBJ2-3, reads KAGVTQTPRYLIKTRGQQVTLSCSPISGHRSVSWYQQTPGQGLQFLFEYFSETQRNKGNFPGRFSGRQFSNSRSEMNVSTLELGDSALYLCASSDGGGVSTDTQYFGPGTRLTVL.

The CDR3 reads CASSLRQEYGYTF. The CDR3 nucleotides are TGCGCCAGCAGCCTCCGACAGGAATATGGCTACACCTTC. The chain recombines TRBV4-1 with TRBJ1-2; possibly TRBD1 for D (6 bases). The CDR3 loop spans 13 amino acids. CDR1 and CDR2 from the germline V gene are MGHRA and YSYEKL. The germline V and J ends were trimmed by 4 bases and 5 bases, with 11 bases remaining between them.

This chain links TRBV30 with TRBJ1-5, with D unresolved. Germline V gene data show CDR1 as GTSNPN and CDR2 as SVGIG (reference sequence). The CDR3 is 13 residues long. V lost 3 bases to trimming and J lost 6 bases, with 12 bases between them. This CDR3 reads CAWRSAGGQPQHF. The CDR3 coding sequence is TGTGCCTGGAGATCGGCAGGAGGTCAGCCCCAGCATTTT.

V and J are TRBV6-5 and TRBJ1-1; no clear D. V lost 2 bases to trimming and J lost 2 bases, with 12 bases between them. The germline CDR1 and CDR2 sequences are MNHEY and SVGAGI. The CDR3 has 15 amino acids. In DNA form, the CDR3 reads TGTGCCAGCAGTTACCTCGGAACGGCCAACACTGAAGCTTTCTTT. It is translated as CASSYLGTANTEAFF.

The chain links TRBV28 to TRBJ2-2; D possibly corresponds to TRBD2 (6 bases). Germline V gene lookup returns CDR1 MDHEN and CDR2 SYDVKM. Trimming took off 8 bases at V and 6 bases at J, with 13 bases between the two ends. CDR3 length equals 13 residues. The CDR3 region has the DNA TGTGCCAGCGAGGCCCCGGGGGCCGGGGAGCTGTTTTTT. This sequence encodes CASEAPGAGELFF.

The chain is built from TRBV29-1 and TRBJ2-1, with TRBD2 matching over 8 bases. CDR3 length equals 13 residues. Germline CDR1 and CDR2: SQVTM and ANQGSEA. The trim removed 7 bases at V and 4 bases at J, leaving 6 bases unmatched. CDR3 nucleotide sequence: TGCAGCGCAGCGGGGGCCCTATACAATGAGCAGTTCTTC. This gives the protein CSAAGALYNEQFF.

This clone turned up a few times. The CDR3 nucleotides are TGTGCCTGGAACAGGGTGAACACTGAAGCTTTCTTT. It specifies CAWNRVNTEAFF. The chain links TRBV30 to TRBJ1-1, with D possibly matching TRBD1 (6 bases). The CDR3 totals 12 residues. Trimming took 4 bases from V and 0 from J, leaving 6 bases between them. Germline V CDR1 and CDR2: GTSNPN, SVGIG (reference sequence).

CDR3 residues: CASSGGQRRLGEQFF. The CDR3 DNA reads TGTGCCAGCAGCGGGGGACAGCGGAGGTTGGGTGAGCAGTTCTTC. This sequence joins TRBV28 and TRBJ2-1; possible D gene TRBD1, 7 bases. There are 15 residues in the CDR3. Germline V gene sequence: CDR1 MDHEN, CDR2 SYDVKM. V was shortened by 6 bases and J by 9 bases, with 21 bases between the two germline ends.